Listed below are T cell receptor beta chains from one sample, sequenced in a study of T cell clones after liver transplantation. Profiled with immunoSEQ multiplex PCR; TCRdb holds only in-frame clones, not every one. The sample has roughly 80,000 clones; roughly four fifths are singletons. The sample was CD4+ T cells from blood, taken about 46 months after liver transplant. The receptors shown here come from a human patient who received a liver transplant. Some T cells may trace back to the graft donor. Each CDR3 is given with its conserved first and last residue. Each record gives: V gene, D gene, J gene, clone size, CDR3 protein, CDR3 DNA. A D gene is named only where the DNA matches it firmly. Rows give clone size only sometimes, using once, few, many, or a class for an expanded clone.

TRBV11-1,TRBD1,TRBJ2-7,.,CASSDRGRGREQYF,TGTGCCAGCAGTGACAGGGGACGGGGTCGGGAGCAGTACTTC
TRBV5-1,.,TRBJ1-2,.,CASSLEGNYGYTF,TGCGCCAGCAGCTTGGAGGGTAACTATGGCTACACCTTC
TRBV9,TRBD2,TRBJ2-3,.,CASSEAGLAGGTDTQYF,TGTGCCAGCAGCGAGGCGGGACTAGCGGGAGGGACAGATACGCAGTATTTT
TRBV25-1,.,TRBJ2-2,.,CASSGTTNTGELFF,TGTGCCAGCTCCGGGACAACGAACACCGGGGAGCTGTTTTTT
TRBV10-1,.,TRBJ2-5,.,CASSEAQTGGQETQYF,TGCGCCAGCAGTGAAGCGCAGACAGGCGGCCAAGAGACCCAGTACTTC
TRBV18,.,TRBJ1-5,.,CASSPPQGRGNQPQHF,TGTGCCAGCTCACCACCGCAGGGTAGGGGCAATCAGCCCCAGCATTTT
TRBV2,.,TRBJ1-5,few,CASSDTGARGGHF,TGTGCCAGCAGTGACACGGGGGCTAGAGGAGGACATTTT
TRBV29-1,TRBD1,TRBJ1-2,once,CSVEGQGKGYTF,TGCAGCGTTGAAGGACAGGGGAAAGGCTACACCTTC
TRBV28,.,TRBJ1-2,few,CASSLRGSGYTF,TGTGCCAGCAGCCTTCGGGGTAGCGGCTACACCTTC
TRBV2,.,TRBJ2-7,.,CASSSERQNYEQYF,TGTGCCAGCAGTTCGGAGCGACAGAACTACGAGCAGTACTTC
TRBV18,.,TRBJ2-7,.,CASSPTTDEQYF,TGTGCCAGCTCACCAACAACGGACGAGCAGTACTTC
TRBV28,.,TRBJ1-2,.,CASSSTSYGYTF,TGTGCCAGCAGTTCTACCTCCTATGGCTACACCTTC
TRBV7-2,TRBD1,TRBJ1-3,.,CASSPWTGGVYTIYF,TGTGCCAGCAGCCCGTGGACAGGGGGCGTTTACACCATATATTTT
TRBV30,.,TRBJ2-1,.,CAWSRGRGEQFF,TGTGCCTGGAGTCGGGGTCGCGGTGAGCAGTTCTTC
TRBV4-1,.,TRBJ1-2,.,CASSQEAWEYGYTF,TGCGCCAGCAGCCAAGAGGCCTGGGAATATGGCTACACCTTC
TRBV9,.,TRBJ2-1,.,CASSVGGGLAWANEQFF,TGTGCCAGCAGCGTAGGGGGTGGGTTAGCGTGGGCCAATGAGCAGTTCTTC
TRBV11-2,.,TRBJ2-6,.,CASSQQVSGANVLTF,TGTGCCAGCAGCCAGCAGGTCTCTGGGGCCAACGTCCTGACTTTC
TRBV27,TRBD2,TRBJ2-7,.,CASSPGGLLAGASEQYF,TGTGCCAGCAGTCCAGGGGGTCTACTAGCGGGCGCCTCCGAGCAGTACTTC
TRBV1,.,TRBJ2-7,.,CTSSQDPGRQPSPYEQYF,TGCACCAGCAGCCAAGACCCGGGTCGACAGCCTAGCCCCTACGAGCAGTACTTC
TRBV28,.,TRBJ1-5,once,CASSFLKGMANQPQHF,TGTGCCAGCAGTTTTTTAAAGGGTATGGCCAATCAGCCCCAGCATTTT
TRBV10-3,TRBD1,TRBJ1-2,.,CAITWTETGSGYTF,TGTGCCATCACGTGGACGGAGACAGGGAGCGGCTACACCTTC
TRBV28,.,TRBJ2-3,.,CASSGADTQYF,TGTGCCAGCAGCGGAGCAGATACGCAGTATTTT
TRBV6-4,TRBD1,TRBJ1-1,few,CASSEKQGTEAFF,TGTGCCAGCAGTGAAAAACAGGGGACTGAAGCTTTCTTT
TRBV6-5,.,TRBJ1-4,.,CASSKDLATNEKLFF,TGTGCCAGCAGCAAGGACTTAGCAACTAATGAAAAACTGTTTTTT
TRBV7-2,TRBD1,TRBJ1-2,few,CASSLGGTANYGYTF,TGTGCCAGCAGCTTAGGCGGGACAGCTAACTATGGCTACACCTTC
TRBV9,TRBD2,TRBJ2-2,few,CASSLSGMDTGELFF,TGTGCCAGCAGTCTTAGCGGGATGGACACCGGGGAGCTGTTTTTT
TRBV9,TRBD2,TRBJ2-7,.,CASSRLAGGSYEQYF,TGTGCCAGCAGCCGTCTAGCGGGTGGGAGCTACGAGCAGTACTTC
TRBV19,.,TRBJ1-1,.,CASSEQTFTEAFF,TGTGCCAGTAGTGAGCAGACCTTCACTGAAGCTTTCTTT
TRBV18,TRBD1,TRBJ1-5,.,CASSPGGRGGPQPQHF,TGTGCCAGCTCACCGGGGGGCAGGGGGGGGCCCCAGCCCCAGCATTTT
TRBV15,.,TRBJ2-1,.,CATSRDQGTLSSYNEQFF,TGTGCCACCAGCAGAGATCAGGGGACTCTCTCCTCCTACAATGAGCAGTTCTTC
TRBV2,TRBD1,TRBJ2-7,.,CASIPPMTGPYEQYF,TGTGCCAGCATTCCCCCAATGACAGGGCCCTACGAGCAGTACTTC
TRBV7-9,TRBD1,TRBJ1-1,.,CASSPRDRVDTEAFF,TGTGCCAGCAGCCCCCGGGACAGGGTTGACACTGAAGCTTTCTTT
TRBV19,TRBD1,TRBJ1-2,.,CASSMGAGGARDGYTF,TGTGCCAGTAGTATGGGGGCAGGGGGCGCGCGGGATGGCTACACCTTC
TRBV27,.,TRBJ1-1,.,CASSRTQSNTEAFF,TGTGCCAGCAGTCGGACCCAATCGAACACTGAAGCTTTCTTT
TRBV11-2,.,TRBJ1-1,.,CASSLEGGYQDTEAFF,TGTGCCAGCAGCTTAGAGGGGGGCTATCAGGACACTGAAGCTTTCTTT
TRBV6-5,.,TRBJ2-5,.,CASSSLGGMKTQYF,TGTGCCAGCAGTTCCCTAGGGGGGATGAAGACCCAGTACTTC
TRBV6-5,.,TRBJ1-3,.,CASSLTGVEGNTIYF,TGTGCCAGCAGTTTGACGGGGGTGGAAGGAAACACCATATATTTT
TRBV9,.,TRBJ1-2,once,CASSVGGGGDGYTF,TGTGCCAGCAGCGTAGGTGGAGGCGGAGATGGCTACACCTTC
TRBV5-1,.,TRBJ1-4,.,CASSLVFF,TGCGCCAGCAGCTTGGTTTTTTTT
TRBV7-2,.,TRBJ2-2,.,CASSLGFVTGELFF,TGTGCCAGCAGCTTAGGGTTTGTCACCGGGGAGCTGTTTTTT